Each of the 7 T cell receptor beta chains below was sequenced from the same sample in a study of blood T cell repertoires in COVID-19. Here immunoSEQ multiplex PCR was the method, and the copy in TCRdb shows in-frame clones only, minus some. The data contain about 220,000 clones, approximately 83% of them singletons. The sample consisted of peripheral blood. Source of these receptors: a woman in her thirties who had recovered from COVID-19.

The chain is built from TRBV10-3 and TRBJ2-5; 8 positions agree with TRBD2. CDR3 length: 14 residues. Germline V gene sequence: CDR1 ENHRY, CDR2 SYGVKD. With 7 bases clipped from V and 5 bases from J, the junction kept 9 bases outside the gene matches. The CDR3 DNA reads TGTGCCATCATGCAAGCGGGGGCGGAGGAGACCCAGTACTTC. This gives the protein CAIMQAGAEETQYF.

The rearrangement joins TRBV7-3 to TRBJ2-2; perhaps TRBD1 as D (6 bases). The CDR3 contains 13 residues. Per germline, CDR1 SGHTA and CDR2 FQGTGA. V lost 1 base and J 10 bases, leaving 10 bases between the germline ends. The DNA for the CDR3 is TGTGCCAGCAGCTTAATAGGGGGTATGGAGCTGTTTTTT. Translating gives CASSLIGGMELFF. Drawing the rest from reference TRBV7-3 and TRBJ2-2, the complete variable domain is GAGVSQTPSNKVTEKGKYVELRCDPISGHTALYWYRQSLGQGPEFLIYFQGTGAADDSGLPNDRFFAVRPEGSVSTLKIQRTERGDSAVYLCASSLIGGMELFFGEGSRLTVL.

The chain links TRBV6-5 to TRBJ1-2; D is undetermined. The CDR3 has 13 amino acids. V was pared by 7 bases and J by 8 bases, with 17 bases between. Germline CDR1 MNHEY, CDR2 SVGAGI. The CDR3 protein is CASKRTPILGYTF. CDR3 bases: TGTGCCAGCAAGCGGACCCCTATTCTAGGCTACACCTTC.

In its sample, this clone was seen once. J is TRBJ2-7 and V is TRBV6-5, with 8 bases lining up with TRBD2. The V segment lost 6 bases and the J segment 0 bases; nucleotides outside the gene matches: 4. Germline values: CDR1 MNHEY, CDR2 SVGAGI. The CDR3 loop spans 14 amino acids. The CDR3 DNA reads TGTGCCAGCAGGCGGGGGGCGGTCTCCTACGAGCAGTACTTC. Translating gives CASRRGAVSYEQYF.

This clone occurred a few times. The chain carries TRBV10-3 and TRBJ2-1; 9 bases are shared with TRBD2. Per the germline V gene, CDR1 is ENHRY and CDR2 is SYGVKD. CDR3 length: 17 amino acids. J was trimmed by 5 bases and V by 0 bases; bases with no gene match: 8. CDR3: CAISESGGSGGHNEQFF. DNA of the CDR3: TGTGCCATCAGTGAGTCGGGCGGTAGCGGGGGCCACAATGAGCAGTTCTTC.

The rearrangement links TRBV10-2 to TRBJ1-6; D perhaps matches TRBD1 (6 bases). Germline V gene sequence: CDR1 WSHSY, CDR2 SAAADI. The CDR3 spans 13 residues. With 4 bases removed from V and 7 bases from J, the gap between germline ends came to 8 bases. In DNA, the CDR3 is TGCGCCAGCAGTGGGACAGTCAATTCACCCCTCCACTTT. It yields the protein CASSGTVNSPLHF.

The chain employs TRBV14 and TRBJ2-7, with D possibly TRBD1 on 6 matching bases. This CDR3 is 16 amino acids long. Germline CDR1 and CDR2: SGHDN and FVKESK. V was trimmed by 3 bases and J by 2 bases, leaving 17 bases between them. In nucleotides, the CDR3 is TGTGCCAGCAGCCAGGAAGGGACACCTAGACCCTACGAGCAGTACTTC. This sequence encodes CASSQEGTPRPYEQYF.